A selection of T cell receptor beta chains follows, all from one sample in a study of OX40 agonist ivuxolimab in advanced cancers. The table came from immunoSEQ multiplex PCR; TCRdb's copy has only in-frame clones and leaves some out. Altogether approximately 78,000 clones are present, 88% being singletons, with the ten largest covering around 0.98%. The material sequenced was CD4+ or CD8+ T cells sorted from blood, taken in a trial of the OX40 agonist ivuxolimab. The receptors come from an adult with an advanced solid tumor such as melanoma, head and neck, liver or kidney cancer. Each CDR3 is given with its conserved first and last residue. Fields, in order: CDR3 protein, CDR3 DNA, V gene, clone size, D gene, J gene. A D gene is named only where the DNA matches it firmly. Not every row has a clone size; where given, it reads once, few, many or a size class.

CDR3aa: CASSVGRRPNEKLFF; CDR3nt: TGCGCCAGCAGCGTAGGTCGGAGGCCGAATGAAAAACTGTTTTTT; v_gene: TRBV5-1; abundance: NA; d_gene: NA; j_gene: TRBJ1-4
CDR3aa: CASSLSPLNGYTF; CDR3nt: TGTGCCAGCAGCCTGAGCCCCCTTAATGGCTACACCTTC; v_gene: TRBV7-8; abundance: NA; d_gene: NA; j_gene: TRBJ1-2
CDR3aa: CAIHPTGTLRADTQYF; CDR3nt: TGTGCCATTCACCCCACCGGGACTCTGAGGGCAGATACGCAGTATTTT; v_gene: TRBV2; abundance: NA; d_gene: NA; j_gene: TRBJ2-3
CDR3aa: CASSLAGGVNTEAFF; CDR3nt: TGTGCCAGCAGTTTGGCAGGGGGCGTGAACACTGAAGCTTTCTTT; v_gene: TRBV27; abundance: once; d_gene: TRBD1; j_gene: TRBJ1-1
CDR3aa: CASSSPVSGTGSNYGYTF; CDR3nt: TGTGCCAGCAGTTCCCCTGTATCCGGGACAGGTTCTAACTATGGCTACACCTTC; v_gene: TRBV28; abundance: NA; d_gene: TRBD1; j_gene: TRBJ1-2
CDR3aa: CASPDRGCYGYTF; CDR3nt: TGCGCCAGCCCGGACAGGGGATGTTATGGCTACACCTTC; v_gene: TRBV10-1; abundance: NA; d_gene: TRBD1; j_gene: TRBJ1-2
CDR3aa: CASSGDRGQPQHF; CDR3nt: TGTGCCAGTAGTGGGGACAGGGGTCAGCCCCAGCATTTT; v_gene: TRBV19; abundance: NA; d_gene: TRBD1; j_gene: TRBJ1-5
CDR3aa: CAISDLGRGSTDTQYF; CDR3nt: TGTGCCATCAGTGACCTAGGAAGGGGTAGCACAGATACGCAGTATTTT; v_gene: TRBV10-3; abundance: NA; d_gene: NA; j_gene: TRBJ2-3
CDR3aa: CACWDRQETQYF; CDR3nt: TGTGCCTGCTGGGACAGACAAGAGACCCAGTACTTC; v_gene: TRBV30; abundance: NA; d_gene: TRBD1; j_gene: TRBJ2-5
CDR3aa: CASSPNLRVGYTF; CDR3nt: TGTGCCAGCAGTCCCAATCTACGGGTTGGCTACACCTTC; v_gene: TRBV27; abundance: NA; d_gene: NA; j_gene: TRBJ1-2
CDR3aa: CASSGTGSNQPQHF; CDR3nt: TGTGCCAGCAGCGGGACAGGGAGCAATCAGCCCCAGCATTTT; v_gene: TRBV6-1; abundance: NA; d_gene: TRBD1; j_gene: TRBJ1-5
CDR3aa: CASTLRGEAFF; CDR3nt: TGTGCCAGCACGCTCAGGGGTGAAGCTTTCTTT; v_gene: TRBV2; abundance: NA; d_gene: NA; j_gene: TRBJ1-1
CDR3aa: CASSQETQYF; CDR3nt: TGTGCCAGCTCACAAGAGACCCAGTACTTC; v_gene: TRBV18; abundance: NA; d_gene: NA; j_gene: TRBJ2-5
CDR3aa: CASSPGTGSSYEQYF; CDR3nt: TGTGCCAGCTCACCCGGGACGGGGAGCTCCTACGAGCAGTACTTC; v_gene: TRBV18; abundance: NA; d_gene: NA; j_gene: TRBJ2-7
CDR3aa: CASSARRGETQYF; CDR3nt: TGTGCCAGCAGTGCCCGGAGGGGCGAGACCCAGTACTTC; v_gene: TRBV6-1; abundance: NA; d_gene: NA; j_gene: TRBJ2-5